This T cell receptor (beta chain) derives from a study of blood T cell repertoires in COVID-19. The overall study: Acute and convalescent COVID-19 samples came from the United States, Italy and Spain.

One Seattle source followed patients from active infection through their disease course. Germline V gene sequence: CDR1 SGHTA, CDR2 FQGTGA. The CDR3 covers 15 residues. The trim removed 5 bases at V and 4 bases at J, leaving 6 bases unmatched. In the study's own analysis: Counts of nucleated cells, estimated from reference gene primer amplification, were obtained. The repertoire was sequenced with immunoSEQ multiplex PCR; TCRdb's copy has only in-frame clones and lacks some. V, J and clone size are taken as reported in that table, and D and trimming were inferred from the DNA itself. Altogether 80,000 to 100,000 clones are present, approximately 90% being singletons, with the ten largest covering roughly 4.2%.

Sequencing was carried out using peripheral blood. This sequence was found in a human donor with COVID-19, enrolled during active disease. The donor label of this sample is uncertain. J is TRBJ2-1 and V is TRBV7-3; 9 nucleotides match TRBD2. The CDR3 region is CASSTTSGYYNEQFF. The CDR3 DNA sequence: TGTGCCAGCAGCACAACTAGCGGGTATTACAATGAGCAGTTCTTC. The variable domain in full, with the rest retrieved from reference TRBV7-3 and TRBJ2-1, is GAGVSQTPSNKVTEKGKYVELRCDPISGHTALYWYRQSLGQGPEFLIYFQGTGAADDSGLPNDRFFAVRPEGSVSTLKIQRTERGDSAVYLCASSTTSGYYNEQFFGPGTRLTVL.